This T cell receptor (beta chain) was recorded in a study of blood T cell repertoires in COVID-19. Study information: In each case, the material was cDNA or gDNA derived from T cells, B-cell-depleted T cells, or PBMCs.

The protocol was immunoSEQ multiplex PCR, while the TCRdb copy is restricted to in-frame clones and leaves out a portion. The sample includes about 280,000 clones, roughly 89% seen only once; the top ten take around 1.7%. J lost 7 bases, V lost 1 base, and 6 bases had no gene match. Germline CDR1 is SGHTA and CDR2 is FQGNSA. This CDR3 is 14 amino acids long. Sequenced: PBMCs or T cells enriched from blood (not recorded which). This chain joins TRBV7-2 and TRBJ1-2, with 7 bases that match TRBD1. This TCR derives from a young woman with acute COVID-19. CDR3 DNA sequence: TGTGCCAGCAGCTTAGACAGGGGAAGAGGTGGCTACACCTTC. Translated, it gives CASSLDRGRGGYTF.